This T cell receptor beta chain was observed in a study of identical twins. CDR3 length: 14 residues. The V and J ends lost 4 bases and 8 bases respectively, with 13 bases between them. In germline, CDR1 is SGDLS, CDR2 YYNGEE. One entry per CDR3 protein, called by TCRdb with MiXCR from the 5' RACE reads. The sample has 550,000 to 700,000 distinct CDR3 sequences, approximately 21% seen once. This clonotype was found many times. These data also featured in a second study, about T cells expressing NK-cell markers. That report notes: Dominant NKG2C+ clonotypes made up about 1.0-8% of CD8+ T cells in 5 or 6 donors. In several donors, dominant clonotypes made up 28.3-60.1% of CD3+CD56-NKG2C+ cells.

The V and J genes are TRBV9 and TRBJ1-6; a weak D match, TRBD1 (5 bases). What was sequenced was PBMCs. This sequence originates from a woman aged 18-35 years in good health. CDR3 nucleotides: TGTGCCAGCAGCAGCAGGGTTGGGGATTCACCCCTCCACTTT. This sequence encodes CASSSRVGDSPLHF.